This entry lists 29 T cell receptor beta chains sequenced from one sample in a study of PD-L1 blockade in urothelial cancer. Method: immunoSEQ multiplex PCR; TCRdb's copy keeps in-frame clones and lacks some. The sample consists of over 100,000 clones, approximately 89% of them appearing once. Time point described: peripheral blood 6 weeks after treatment start. The material sequenced was PBMCs, taken around atezolizumab (anti-PD-L1) treatment. The receptors stem from a man in his fifties or sixties with urothelial cancer.

The chain has TRBV7-9 and TRBJ2-7, with 10 bases identical to TRBD1. The germline V gene has CDR1 SEHNR and CDR2 FQNEAQ (reference sequence). There are 18 residues in the CDR3. The V segment lost 4 bases and the J segment 3 bases; nucleotides outside the gene matches: 15. Here the CDR3 DNA reads TGTGCCAGCAGCTCTTGGGACAGGGGCCCCCAAGGCGTCTACGAGCAGTACTTC. Amino acids: CASSSWDRGPQGVYEQYF.

This clone was seen only once. The chain carries TRBV4-1 and TRBJ2-6; the D is unclear. V was trimmed by 0 bases and J by 10 bases, leaving 7 bases between them. This CDR3 region has 13 residues. The germline V gene encodes CDR1 MGHRA and CDR2 YSYEKL. DNA for the CDR3: TGCGCCAGCAGCCAAGACAACAGAAACGTCCTGACTTTC. This gives the protein CASSQDNRNVLTF.

The V gene is TRBV4-3, the J gene TRBJ2-1; 8 bases are shared with TRBD2. With 3 bases clipped from V and 2 bases from J, the junction kept 24 bases outside the gene matches. Germline lookup yields CDR1 LGHNA and CDR2 YSLEER. The CDR3 spans 22 residues. The CDR3 sequence is CASSQGRAMGISGAPTYNEQFF. CDR3 coding DNA: TGCGCCAGCAGCCAGGGCCGGGCCATGGGGATTAGCGGGGCCCCAACCTACAATGAGCAGTTCTTC.

The chain joins TRBV9 to TRBJ2-2, with D perhaps matching TRBD2 (5 bases). CDR1 SGDLS and CDR2 YYNGEE come from the germline V gene. This CDR3 is 15 amino acids long. V was shortened by 0 bases and J by 8 bases, with 14 bases between the two germline ends. CDR3 residues: CASSVALVTGGELFF. CDR3 sequence (DNA): TGTGCCAGCAGCGTAGCTCTAGTGACGGGGGGGGAGCTGTTTTTT. The whole variable domain, remainder taken from reference TRBV9 and TRBJ2-2, is DSGVTQTPKHLITATGQRVTLRCSPRSGDLSVYWYQQSLDQGLQFLIQYYNGEERAKGNILERFSAQQFPDLHSELNLSSLELGDSALYFCASSVALVTGGELFFGEGSRLTVL.

The CDR3 loop is CASSKTGREKLFF. Here the CDR3 DNA reads TGTGCCAGTAGTAAGACAGGACGGGAAAAACTGTTTTTT. The chain is built from TRBV19 and TRBJ1-4, with D perhaps matching TRBD1 (6 bases). Per the germline V gene, CDR1 is LNHDA and CDR2 is SQIVND (reference sequence). Trimming stripped 4 bases from V and 8 bases from J, with 11 bases between. This CDR3 has 13 amino acids.

This sequence joins TRBV28 and TRBJ2-7; the match to TRBD2 covers 8 bases. The germline CDR1 and CDR2 sequences are MDHEN and SYDVKM. The CDR3 totals 14 residues. V was clipped by 8 bases and J by 6 bases; unmatched bases: 12. The CDR3 coding sequence is TGTGCCAGCCGGAGGGGTAGGACTAGCAGCGAGCAGTACTTC. Translated: CASRRGRTSSEQYF.

The rearrangement links TRBV7-3 to TRBJ2-3, with TRBD2 matching 9 bases. The V gene's germline CDR1 is SGHTA and CDR2 FQGTGA. V lost 6 bases and J lost 6; bases outside the gene matches: 10. The CDR3 is 15 residues long. CDR3 sequence reads: CASRRGVAGADTQYF. The DNA for the CDR3 is TGTGCCAGCAGGAGAGGAGTAGCGGGGGCGGATACGCAGTATTTT.

This clone was seen only once. The chain uses TRBV18 and TRBJ2-7; tentatively, D is TRBD2 (5 bases). The CDR3 length is 14 residues. Trimming shortened V by 4 bases and J by 0 bases, and 10 bases separated the two germline ends. Germline loops: CDR1 KGHSH, CDR2 LQKENI. The DNA of the CDR3 is TGTGCCAGCTCACAAGGACTGGTCTCCTACGAGCAGTACTTC. This gives the protein CASSQGLVSYEQYF.

V and J are TRBV9 and TRBJ2-3; D is undetermined. The CDR3 has 15 amino acids. CDR1 is SGDLS and CDR2 is YYNGEE in the germline V gene. Trimming left V 2 bases short and J 0 bases short, with 10 bases between. The CDR3 bases are TGTGCCAGCAGCGTTAGTACGATAAGCACAGATACGCAGTATTTT. Amino acid sequence: CASSVSTISTDTQYF.

This clone was observed a single time. This rearrangement joins TRBV7-9 to TRBJ2-7; TRBD1 matches 8 bases. There are 13 residues in the CDR3. V lost 5 bases, J lost 5 bases, and 5 bases stayed unmatched. Germline-derived CDR1 and CDR2 are SEHNR and FQNEAQ (reference sequence). CDR3: CASSPLRGHEQYF. The CDR3 DNA reads as TGTGCCAGCAGCCCCCTCAGGGGGCACGAGCAGTACTTC.

The rearrangement joins TRBV6-5 to TRBJ1-4; 8 bases agree with TRBD1. Per the germline V gene, CDR1 is MNHEY and CDR2 is SVGAGI. Trimming at V came to 6 bases and at J to 7 bases, leaving 7 bases not matched to a gene. CDR3 length equals 14 residues. This chain's CDR3 is CASRSDRDGEKLFF. CDR3 sequence (DNA): TGTGCCAGCAGATCGGACAGGGACGGTGAAAAACTGTTTTTT.

The chain links TRBV7-6 to TRBJ2-1; a weak D match, TRBD2 (5 bases). V lost 9 bases, J lost 5 bases, and 8 bases lay in between. Germline assignment: CDR1 SGHVS and CDR2 FNYEAQ. The CDR3 spans 11 residues. The DNA for the CDR3 is TGTGCCAGTGCACTAGACAATGAGCAGTTCTTC. This sequence encodes CASALDNEQFF.

The V call is TRBV7-2, the J call TRBJ2-5; D is ambiguous. The CDR3 spans 13 residues. Trimming cost V 4 bases and J 4 bases, with 10 bases left between them. Germline assignment: CDR1 SGHTA and CDR2 FQGNSA. The CDR3 DNA reads TGTGCCAGCAGCTCCTCTTCCCGAGAGACCCAGTACTTC. Amino acids: CASSSSSRETQYF.

The genes are TRBV19 and TRBJ2-1; 12 bases fit TRBD2. CDR1 is LNHDA, CDR2 SQIVND, per germline (reference sequence). The V and J ends lost 10 bases and 3 bases, in that order; junction bases with no gene match: 10. This CDR3 spans 16 amino acids. The DNA of the CDR3 is TGTGCCACGACTAGCGGGGGCCCTACCTTCTACAATGAGCAGTTCTTC. Translation: CATTSGGPTFYNEQFF.

The V and J genes are TRBV19 and TRBJ1-5; perhaps TRBD1 as D (6 bases). CDR1 is LNHDA, CDR2 SQIVND, per germline (reference sequence). Trimming cost V 6 bases and J 6 bases, with 9 bases left between them. The CDR3 has 12 amino acids. CDR3 amino acids: CASRQGSQPQHF. CDR3 nucleotides: TGTGCCAGTAGACAGGGTAGTCAGCCCCAGCATTTT.

The rearrangement joins TRBV5-4 to TRBJ2-5; 8 bases are a match to TRBD1. The germline CDR1 and CDR2 sequences are SGHNT and YYREEE (reference sequence). The CDR3 consists of 13 residues. V shed 1 base, J shed 5 bases, and the junction held 1 base outside the gene matches. CDR3 bases: TGTGCCAGCAGCTTGCAGGGGGCTGAGACCCAGTACTTC. Protein product: CASSLQGAETQYF.

The chain couples TRBV9 to TRBJ2-3; 10 nucleotides agree with TRBD1. The CDR3 runs 14 residues. In germline, CDR1 is SGDLS, CDR2 YYNGEE. With 6 bases clipped from V and 3 bases from J, the junction kept 4 bases outside the gene matches. In DNA, the CDR3 is TGTGCCAGCAACCGGGACAGGGGAACAGATACGCAGTATTTT. This encodes CASNRDRGTDTQYF.

The chain is built from TRBV7-6 and TRBJ1-4, with 7 bases identical to TRBD1. The CDR3 has 15 residues. Trimming cost V 1 base and J 5 bases; bases outside gene matches: 4. Germline CDR1 is SGHVS and CDR2 is FNYEAQ. In DNA form, the CDR3 reads TGTGCCAGCAGCTTAGGGACAGGCCCAAATGAAAAACTGTTTTTT. Translating gives CASSLGTGPNEKLFF.

This clone was found a few times. The rearrangement joins TRBV7-3 to TRBJ2-3; D might be TRBD2 (6 bases). Per the germline V gene, CDR1 is SGHTA and CDR2 is FQGTGA. The V and J ends lost 3 bases and 2 bases respectively, with 12 bases between them. The CDR3 has 15 residues. The CDR3 DNA is TGTGCCAGCAGCTTCCAGCGGGCCACCACAGATACGCAGTATTTT. Protein sequence: CASSFQRATTDTQYF.

V gene TRBV19 combines with J gene TRBJ2-3, with D possibly TRBD2 on 5 matching bases. Germline V gives CDR1 LNHDA, CDR2 SQIVND (reference sequence). The CDR3 runs 12 residues. Trimming pared 5 bases from V and 6 bases from J, leaving 9 bases between. CDR3 nucleotide sequence: TGTGCCAGTAGTGGGAGCCACGATACGCAGTATTTT. This sequence encodes CASSGSHDTQYF.

The CDR3 DNA reads TGCACCAGCAGCCAAGATCCCCGGAGGGTAATCACAGATACGCAGTATTTT. This encodes CTSSQDPRRVITDTQYF. This chain links TRBV1 with TRBJ2-3; TRBD2, the table's D call, lacks a check against the DNA. TRBV1 is classified as a pseudogene. This CDR3 is 17 amino acids long.

The rearrangement links TRBV5-1 to TRBJ2-3; 8 nucleotides agree with TRBD2. CDR1 and CDR2 (germline): SGHRS, YFSETQ. The V segment lost 2 bases and the J segment 0 bases; nucleotides outside the gene matches: 2. The CDR3 loop spans 15 amino acids. The CDR3 DNA is TGCGCCAGCAGCTTCGGGGGGGGCAGCACAGATACGCAGTATTTT. Translated, it gives CASSFGGGSTDTQYF.

The chain links TRBV27 to TRBJ2-7; D possibly corresponds to TRBD2 (6 bases). Trimming stripped 5 bases from V and 3 bases from J, with 14 bases between. The CDR3 runs 14 residues. Germline CDR1 MNHEY, CDR2 SMNVEV (reference sequence). Here the CDR3 reads CASSPGTGDYEQYF. DNA of the CDR3: TGTGCCAGCAGTCCCGGGACTGGCGACTACGAGCAGTACTTC.

DNA of the CDR3: TGTGCCAGCAGCTCAGCGGGACTAGCGGCTAATGAGCAGTTCTTC. Amino acid sequence: CASSSAGLAANEQFF. The rearrangement links TRBV7-2 to TRBJ2-1; 11 positions match TRBD2. The V gene end was trimmed by 4 bases and the J gene end by 7 bases; junction bases not matched to a gene: 6. This CDR3 spans 15 amino acids. Germline lookup yields CDR1 SGHTA and CDR2 FQGNSA.

The gene calls are TRBV30 and TRBJ1-5; perhaps TRBD1 as D (6 bases). Looked up from germline, CDR1 is GTSNPN and CDR2 is SVGIG (reference sequence). This CDR3 contains 13 residues. V was cut by 0 bases and J by 7 bases, with 10 bases left in between. DNA for the CDR3: TGTGCCTGGAGTGTAGGCAGGGGACAGCCCCAGCATTTT. It codes for CAWSVGRGQPQHF.

The chain recombines TRBV2 with TRBJ1-2; 9 bases map to TRBD1. The germline gives CDR1 SNHLY, CDR2 FYNNEI. CDR3 length: 13 amino acids. The J segment lost 7 bases and the V segment lost 6 bases, leaving 6 bases of the junction unmatched. The CDR3 is CASSAGTGFGYTF. The CDR3 bases are TGTGCCAGCAGCGCCGGGACAGGGTTTGGCTACACCTTC.

This chain uses TRBV7-7 with TRBJ2-2; 11 nucleotides line up with TRBD2. The CDR3 is 15 residues long. Per the germline V gene, CDR1 is SSHAT and CDR2 is FNYEAQ (reference sequence). V was pared by 5 bases and J by 3 bases, with 2 bases of the junction left unmatched. CDR3 nucleotides: TGTGCCAGCAGCACTAGCGGGGGTTACACCGGGGAGCTGTTTTTT. It is translated as CASSTSGGYTGELFF.

V usage is TRBV6-5 and J usage is TRBJ1-2; tentative D call: TRBD1 (5 bases). V was clipped by 3 bases and J by 7 bases, with 18 bases between them. CDR1 MNHEY and CDR2 SVGAGI come from the germline V gene. This CDR3 has 15 residues. CDR3 nucleotide sequence: TGTGCCAGCAGTTATCAGTCGGGGACTCCGAGTGGCTACACCTTC. Translation: CASSYQSGTPSGYTF.

This clone was counted between two and nine times. The chain is built from TRBV25-1 and TRBJ1-5, with D uncertain. The CDR3 spans 13 residues. V was shortened by 5 bases and J by 7 bases, with 12 bases between the two germline ends. Germline CDR1 MGHDK, CDR2 SYGVNS. The CDR3 loop reads CASSPRAGQPQHF. DNA for the CDR3: TGTGCCAGCAGTCCAAGGGCGGGCCAGCCCCAGCATTTT.